This is a list of T cell receptor beta chains from one sample in a study of blood T cell repertoires in COVID-19. The repertoire was sequenced with immunoSEQ multiplex PCR; TCRdb's copy has only in-frame clones and lacks some. Of roughly 410,000 clones in the sample, about 89% were seen once. What was sequenced was peripheral blood. These receptor sequences come from a woman aged 40-49 years with COVID-19, enrolled during active disease. Each CDR3 is given with its conserved first and last residue. Each record gives: clone size, V gene, D gene, J gene, CDR3 protein, CDR3 DNA. A D gene is named only where the DNA matches it firmly. Where a row states a size, it is once, few, many or the class of an expanded clone; other rows omit it.

.	TRBV10-3	.	TRBJ2-3	CAIKTGPSTDTQYF	TGTGCCATCAAGACAGGTCCTAGCACAGATACGCAGTATTTT
.	TRBV7-9	.	TRBJ2-7	CASSFDGYSYEQYF	TGTGCCAGCAGCTTTGATGGCTACAGCTACGAGCAGTACTTC
.	TRBV7-9	TRBD1	TRBJ1-2	CASSLGTGQAYGYTF	TGTGCCAGCAGCTTAGGTACCGGACAGGCGTATGGCTACACCTTC
once	TRBV28	.	TRBJ1-2	CASSQDSYGYTF	TGTGCCAGCAGTCAGGATTCCTATGGCTACACCTTC
.	TRBV9	TRBD2	TRBJ2-3	CASTPRGGAHTQYF	TGTGCCAGCACCCCGCGGGGGGGGGCACATACGCAGTATTTT
.	TRBV7-2	.	TRBJ1-2	CASRASREDGYTF	TGTGCCAGCAGGGCCTCGAGGGAGGATGGCTACACCTTC
.	TRBV19	.	TRBJ1-6	CATKYDSSYNSPLHF	TGTGCCACCAAGTACGACAGCTCCTATAATTCACCCCTCCACTTT
.	TRBV9	.	TRBJ1-2	CASSVGADTNYGYTF	TGTGCCAGCAGCGTAGGAGCTGATACTAACTATGGCTACACCTTC
.	TRBV2	.	TRBJ1-2	CASSLSRGHPGF	TGTGCCAGCAGCCTCTCTCGTGGGCATCCAGGATTC
.	TRBV4-3	.	TRBJ1-2	CASSQDWKWRGADYGYTF	TGCGCCAGCAGCCAAGATTGGAAGTGGCGGGGCGCCGACTATGGCTACACCTTC
.	TRBV12-3/TRBV12-4	.	TRBJ1-1	CASSSYTEAFF	TGTGCCAGCAGTAGCTACACTGAAGCTTTCTTT
.	TRBV6-2/TRBV6-3	TRBD1	TRBJ1-5	CASSLTGTGGYQPQHF	TGTGCCAGCAGTTTGACCGGGACAGGGGGCTATCAGCCCCAGCATTTT
.	TRBV6-2/TRBV6-3	TRBD1	TRBJ1-4	CASSWTGGGEKLFF	TGTGCCAGCAGTTGGACAGGGGGCGGTGAAAAACTGTTTTTT
.	TRBV6-5	TRBD1	TRBJ1-1	CASYSKDRANTEAFF	TGTGCCAGCTATAGTAAGGACAGGGCAAACACTGAAGCTTTCTTT
once	TRBV30	TRBD1	TRBJ1-2	CALLPGTESNYGYTF	TGTGCCTTATTACCCGGGACAGAATCCAACTATGGCTACACCTTC
.	TRBV6-6	TRBD2	TRBJ2-1	CASSPHTGLAGRRNEQFF	TGTGCCAGCAGTCCCCATACCGGACTAGCGGGACGTCGAAATGAGCAGTTCTTC
.	TRBV9	TRBD2	TRBJ2-1	CASSAIGLAGNEQFF	TGTGCCAGCAGCGCAATTGGACTAGCAGGAAATGAGCAGTTCTTC
few	TRBV27	.	TRBJ2-7	CASGRGFEQYF	TGTGCCAGTGGCAGGGGATTCGAGCAGTACTTC
.	TRBV11-2	.	TRBJ2-1	CASSVRGYNEQFF	TGTGCCAGCAGCGTGCGGGGATACAATGAGCAGTTCTTC
.	TRBV11-2	.	TRBJ2-5	CASSQSGRSRKTQYF	TGTGCCAGCAGCCAGTCAGGGAGGTCGCGCAAGACCCAGTACTTC
.	TRBV10-1	.	TRBJ2-7	CASSARDKDRDLISYEQYF	TGCGCCAGCAGTGCCCGGGACAAGGACCGGGACCTCATCTCCTACGAGCAGTACTTC
.	TRBV7-6	.	TRBJ2-2	CASSSSLDRRGGTGELFF	TGTGCCAGCAGTTCGTCCCTAGACAGGAGGGGAGGGACCGGGGAGCTGTTTTTT
.	TRBV6-1	.	TRBJ2-3	CASSDLSLDRSTDTQYF	TGTGCCAGCAGTGATTTGAGTCTAGATCGGTCCACAGATACGCAGTATTTT
few	TRBV10-3	.	TRBJ1-3	CAISEGGDIGNTIYF	TGTGCCATCAGTGAGGGGGGGGACATCGGAAACACCATATATTTT
.	TRBV18	TRBD2	TRBJ2-1	CASSPRGVGYNEQFF	TGTGCCAGCTCACCCCGGGGGGTTGGATACAATGAGCAGTTCTTC
.	TRBV11-3	.	TRBJ2-1	CASSDSGGGYNEQFF	TGTGCCAGCAGCGATAGCGGCGGCGGGTACAATGAGCAGTTCTTC
.	TRBV6-6	.	TRBJ1-1	CASSYSRVETEAFF	TGTGCCAGCAGTTACTCGCGGGTAGAGACTGAAGCTTTCTTT
once	TRBV7-2	TRBD1	TRBJ1-5	CASSAAQGRQPQHF	TGTGCCAGCAGCGCCGCACAGGGGCGCCAGCCCCAGCATTTT
.	TRBV28	TRBD2	TRBJ2-7	CASSFSGKGDEQYF	TGTGCCAGCAGTTTTAGCGGGAAGGGTGACGAGCAGTACTTC
.	TRBV7-9	.	TRBJ1-1	CASSLARVDSNMNTEAFF	TGTGCCAGCAGCTTAGCGCGTGTCGACAGCAACATGAACACTGAAGCTTTCTTT